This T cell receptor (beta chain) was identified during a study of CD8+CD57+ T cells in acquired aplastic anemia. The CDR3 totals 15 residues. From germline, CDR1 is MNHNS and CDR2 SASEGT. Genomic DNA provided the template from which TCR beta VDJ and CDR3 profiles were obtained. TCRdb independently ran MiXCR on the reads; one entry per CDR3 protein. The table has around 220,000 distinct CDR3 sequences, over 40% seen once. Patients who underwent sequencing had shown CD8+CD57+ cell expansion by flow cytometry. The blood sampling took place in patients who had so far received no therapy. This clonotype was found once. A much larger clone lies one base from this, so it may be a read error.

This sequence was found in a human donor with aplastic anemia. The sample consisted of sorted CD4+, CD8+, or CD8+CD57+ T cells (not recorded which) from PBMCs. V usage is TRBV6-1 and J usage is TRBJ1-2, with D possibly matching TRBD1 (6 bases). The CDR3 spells CASSEGATGNCGYTF. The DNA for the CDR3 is TGTGCCAGCAGTGAAGGAGCCACAGGGAACTGTGGCTACACCTTC.